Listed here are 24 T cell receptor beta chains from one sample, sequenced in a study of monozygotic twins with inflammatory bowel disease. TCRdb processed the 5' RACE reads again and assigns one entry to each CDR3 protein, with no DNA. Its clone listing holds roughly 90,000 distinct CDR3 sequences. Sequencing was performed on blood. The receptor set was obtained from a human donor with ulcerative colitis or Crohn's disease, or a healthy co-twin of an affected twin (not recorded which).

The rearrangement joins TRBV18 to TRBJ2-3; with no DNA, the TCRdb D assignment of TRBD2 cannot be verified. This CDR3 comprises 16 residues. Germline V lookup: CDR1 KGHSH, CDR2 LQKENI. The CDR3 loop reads CASSLKGYSSTDTQYF.

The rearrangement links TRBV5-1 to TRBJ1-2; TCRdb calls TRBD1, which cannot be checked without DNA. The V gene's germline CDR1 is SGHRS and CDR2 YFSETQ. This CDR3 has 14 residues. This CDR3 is CASSSSRGEYGYTF.

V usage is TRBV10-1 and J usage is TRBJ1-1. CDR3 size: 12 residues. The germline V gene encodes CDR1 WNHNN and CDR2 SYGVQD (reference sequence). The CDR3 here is CASSPDSVEAFF.

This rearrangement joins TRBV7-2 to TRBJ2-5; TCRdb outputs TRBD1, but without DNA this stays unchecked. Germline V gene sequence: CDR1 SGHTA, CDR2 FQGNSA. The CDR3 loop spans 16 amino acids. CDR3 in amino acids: CASSERDRGLRETQYF.

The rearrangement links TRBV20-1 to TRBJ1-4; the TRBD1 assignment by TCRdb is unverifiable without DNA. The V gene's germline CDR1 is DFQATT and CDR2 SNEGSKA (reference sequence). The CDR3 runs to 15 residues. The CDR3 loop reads CSAPPLSGTNEKLFF.

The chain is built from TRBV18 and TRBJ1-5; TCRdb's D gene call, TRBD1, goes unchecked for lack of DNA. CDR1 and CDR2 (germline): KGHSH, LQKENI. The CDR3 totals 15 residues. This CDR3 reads CASSPQDGTHQPQHF.

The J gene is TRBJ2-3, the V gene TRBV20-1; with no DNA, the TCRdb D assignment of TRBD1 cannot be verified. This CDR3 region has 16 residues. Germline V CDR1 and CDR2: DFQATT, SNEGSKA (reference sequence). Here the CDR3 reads CSARVGQGASTDTQYF.

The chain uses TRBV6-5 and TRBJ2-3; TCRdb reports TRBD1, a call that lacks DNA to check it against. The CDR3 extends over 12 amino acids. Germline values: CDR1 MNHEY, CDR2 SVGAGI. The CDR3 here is CASSQNRGSQYF.

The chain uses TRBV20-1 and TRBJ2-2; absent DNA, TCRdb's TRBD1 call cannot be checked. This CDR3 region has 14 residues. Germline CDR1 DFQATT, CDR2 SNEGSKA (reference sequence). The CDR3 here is CSATGTGGTGELFF.

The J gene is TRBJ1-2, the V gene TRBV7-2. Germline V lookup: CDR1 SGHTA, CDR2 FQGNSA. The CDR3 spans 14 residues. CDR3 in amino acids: CASSLAQGFHGYTF.

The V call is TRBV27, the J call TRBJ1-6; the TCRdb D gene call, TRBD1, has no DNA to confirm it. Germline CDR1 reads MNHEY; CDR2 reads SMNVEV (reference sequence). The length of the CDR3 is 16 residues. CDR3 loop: CASSFTRGRGDSPLHF.

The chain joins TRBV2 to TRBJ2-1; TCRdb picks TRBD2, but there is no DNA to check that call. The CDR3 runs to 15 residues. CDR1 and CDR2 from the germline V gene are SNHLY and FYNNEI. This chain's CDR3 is CASDGGGPTNNEQFF.

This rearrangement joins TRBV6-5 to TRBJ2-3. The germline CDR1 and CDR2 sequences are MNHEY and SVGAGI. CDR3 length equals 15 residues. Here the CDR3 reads CASSYTATYTDTQYF.

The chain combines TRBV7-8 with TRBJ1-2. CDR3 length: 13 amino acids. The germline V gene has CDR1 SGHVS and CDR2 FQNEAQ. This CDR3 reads CASSPLTRNGYTF.

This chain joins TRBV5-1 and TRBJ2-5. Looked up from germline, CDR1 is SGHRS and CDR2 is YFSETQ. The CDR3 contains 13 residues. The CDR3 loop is CASSLGTYETQYF.

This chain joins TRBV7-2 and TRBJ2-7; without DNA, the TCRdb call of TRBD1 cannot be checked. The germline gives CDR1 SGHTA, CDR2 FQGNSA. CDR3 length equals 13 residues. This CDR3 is CASSPGTSHEQYF.

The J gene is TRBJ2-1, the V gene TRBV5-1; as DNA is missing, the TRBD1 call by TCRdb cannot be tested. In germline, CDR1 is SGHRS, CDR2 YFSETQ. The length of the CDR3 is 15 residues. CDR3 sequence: CASSEGGGRNNEQFF.

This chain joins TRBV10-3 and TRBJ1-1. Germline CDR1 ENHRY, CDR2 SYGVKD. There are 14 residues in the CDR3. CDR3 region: CAIRDPTRNTEAFF.

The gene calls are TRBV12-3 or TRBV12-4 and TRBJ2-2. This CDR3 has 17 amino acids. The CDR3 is CASSPYGQMKGTGELFF.

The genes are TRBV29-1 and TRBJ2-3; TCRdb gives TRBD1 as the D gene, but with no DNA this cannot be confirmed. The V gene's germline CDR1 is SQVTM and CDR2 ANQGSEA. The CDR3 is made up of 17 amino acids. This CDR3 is CSVVVPDRKHIRDTQYF.

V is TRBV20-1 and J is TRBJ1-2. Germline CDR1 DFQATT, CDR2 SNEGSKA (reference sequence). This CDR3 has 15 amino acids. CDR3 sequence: CSASFLEVVGYGYTF.

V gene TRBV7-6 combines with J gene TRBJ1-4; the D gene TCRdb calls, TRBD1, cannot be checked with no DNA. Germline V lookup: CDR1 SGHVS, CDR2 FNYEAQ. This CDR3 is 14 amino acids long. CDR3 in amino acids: CASGQGGAGEKLFF.

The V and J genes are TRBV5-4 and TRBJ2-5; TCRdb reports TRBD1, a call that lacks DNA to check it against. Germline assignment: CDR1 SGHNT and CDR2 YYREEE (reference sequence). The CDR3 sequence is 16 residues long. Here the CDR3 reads CASSLWTGVLEETQYF.

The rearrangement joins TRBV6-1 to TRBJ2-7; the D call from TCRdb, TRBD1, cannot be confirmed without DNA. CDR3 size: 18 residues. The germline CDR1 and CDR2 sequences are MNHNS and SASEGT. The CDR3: CASSEVSVGTGGPYEQYF.